This TCR beta chain was sequenced for a study of blood T cell repertoires in COVID-19. Study-wide context: Acute and convalescent COVID-19 samples came from the United States, Italy and Spain.

Looked up from germline, CDR1 is SGHRS and CDR2 is YFSETQ. The CDR3 runs 14 residues. Trimming cost V 4 bases and J 1 base; bases outside gene matches: 4. Generated by immunoSEQ multiplex PCR, the TCRdb table keeps only in-frame clones and is missing some. The table lists a few hundred thousand clones, about 81% of them singletons. Sequencing was done on a sample of PBMCs or T cells enriched from blood (not recorded which). The gene calls are TRBV5-1 and TRBJ2-5; 7 bases fit TRBD2. This receptor was taken from a man aged 30-40 years with acute COVID-19. The CDR3 spells CASSITSAQETQYF. The CDR3 DNA is TGCGCCAGCAGCATAACTAGCGCCCAAGAGACCCAGTACTTC.